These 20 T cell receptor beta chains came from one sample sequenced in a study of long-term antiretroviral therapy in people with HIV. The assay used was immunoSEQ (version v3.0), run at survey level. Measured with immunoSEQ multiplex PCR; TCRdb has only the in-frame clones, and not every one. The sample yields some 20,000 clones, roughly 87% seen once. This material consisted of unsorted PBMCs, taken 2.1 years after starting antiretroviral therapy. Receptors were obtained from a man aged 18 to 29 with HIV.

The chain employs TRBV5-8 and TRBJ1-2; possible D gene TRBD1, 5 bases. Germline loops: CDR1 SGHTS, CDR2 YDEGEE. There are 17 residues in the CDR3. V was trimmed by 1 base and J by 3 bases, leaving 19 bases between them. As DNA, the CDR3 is TGTGCCAGCAGCTTGCCGACCGGGACCGCTAGCTACTATGGCTACACCTTC. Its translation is CASSLPTGTASYYGYTF.

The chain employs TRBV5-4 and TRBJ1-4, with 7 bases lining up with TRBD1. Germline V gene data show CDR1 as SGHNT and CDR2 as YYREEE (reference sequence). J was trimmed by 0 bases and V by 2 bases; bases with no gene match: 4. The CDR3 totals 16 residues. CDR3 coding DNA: TGTGCCAGCAGCTTTACAGGGGCGGCAACTAATGAAAAACTGTTTTTT. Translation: CASSFTGAATNEKLFF.

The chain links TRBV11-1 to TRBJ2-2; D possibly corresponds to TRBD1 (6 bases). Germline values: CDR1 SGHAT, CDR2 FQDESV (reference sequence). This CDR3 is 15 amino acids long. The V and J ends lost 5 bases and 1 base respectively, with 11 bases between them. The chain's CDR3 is CASSTQGKNTGELFF. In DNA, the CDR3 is TGTGCCAGCAGCACGCAGGGGAAGAACACCGGGGAGCTGTTTTTT. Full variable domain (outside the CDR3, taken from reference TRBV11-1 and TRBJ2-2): EAEVAQSPRYKITEKSQAVAFWCDPISGHATLYWYRQILGQGPELLVQFQDESVVDDSQLPKDRFSAERLKGVDSTLKIQPAELGDSAMYLCASSTQGKNTGELFFGEGSRLTVL.

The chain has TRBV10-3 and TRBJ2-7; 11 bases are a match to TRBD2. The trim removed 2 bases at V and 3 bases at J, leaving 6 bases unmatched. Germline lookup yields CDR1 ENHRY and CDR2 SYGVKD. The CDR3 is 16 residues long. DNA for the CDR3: TGTGCCATCAGTGAGGTTCTAGCGGGAGGTCTCTACGAGCAGTACTTC. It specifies CAISEVLAGGLYEQYF.

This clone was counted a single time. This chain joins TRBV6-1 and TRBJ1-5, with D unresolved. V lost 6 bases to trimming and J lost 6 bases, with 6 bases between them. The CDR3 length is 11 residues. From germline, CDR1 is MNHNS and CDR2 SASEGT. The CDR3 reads CASRDVQPQHF. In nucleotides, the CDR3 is TGTGCCAGCAGGGATGTTCAGCCCCAGCATTTT.

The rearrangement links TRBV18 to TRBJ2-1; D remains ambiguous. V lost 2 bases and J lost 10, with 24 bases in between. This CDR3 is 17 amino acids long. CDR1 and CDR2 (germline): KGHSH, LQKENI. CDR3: CASSPTLAGMPILEQFF. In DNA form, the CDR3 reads TGTGCCAGCTCACCAACTTTGGCAGGAATGCCTATCTTGGAGCAGTTCTTC.

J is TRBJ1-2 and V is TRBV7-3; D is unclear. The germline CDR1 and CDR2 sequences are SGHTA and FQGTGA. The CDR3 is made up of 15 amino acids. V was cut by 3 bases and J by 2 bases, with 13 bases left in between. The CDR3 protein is CASSLSGLSNYGYTF. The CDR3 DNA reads TGTGCCAGCAGCTTGAGTGGTTTGTCGAACTATGGCTACACCTTC.

The CDR3 here is CASSQHRSYEKLFF. In DNA, the CDR3 is TGCGCCAGCAGCCAACACAGGAGTTATGAAAAACTGTTTTTT. The rearrangement joins TRBV4-3 to TRBJ1-4, with a weak D call TRBD1 (5 bases). Trimming stripped 2 bases from V and 6 bases from J, with 10 bases between. The CDR3 runs to 14 residues. CDR1 is LGHNA, CDR2 YSLEER, per germline.

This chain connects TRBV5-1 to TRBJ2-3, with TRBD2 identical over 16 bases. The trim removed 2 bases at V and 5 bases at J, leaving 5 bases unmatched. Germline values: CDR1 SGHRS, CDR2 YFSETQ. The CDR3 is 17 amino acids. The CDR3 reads CASSLGTSGGAEDTQYF. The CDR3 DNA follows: TGCGCCAGCAGCTTAGGGACTAGCGGGGGGGCCGAAGATACGCAGTATTTT. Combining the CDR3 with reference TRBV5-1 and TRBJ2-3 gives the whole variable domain KAGVTQTPRYLIKTRGQQVTLSCSPISGHRSVSWYQQTPGQGLQFLFEYFSETQRNKGNFPGRFSGRQFSNSRSEMNVSTLELGDSALYLCASSLGTSGGAEDTQYFGPGTRLTVL.

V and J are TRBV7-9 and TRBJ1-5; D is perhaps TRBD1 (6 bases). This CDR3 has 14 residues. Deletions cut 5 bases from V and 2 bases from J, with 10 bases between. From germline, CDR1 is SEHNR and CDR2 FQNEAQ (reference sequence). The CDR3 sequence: CASSIQGGNQPQHF. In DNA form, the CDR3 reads TGTGCCAGCAGCATACAGGGAGGCAATCAGCCCCAGCATTTT.

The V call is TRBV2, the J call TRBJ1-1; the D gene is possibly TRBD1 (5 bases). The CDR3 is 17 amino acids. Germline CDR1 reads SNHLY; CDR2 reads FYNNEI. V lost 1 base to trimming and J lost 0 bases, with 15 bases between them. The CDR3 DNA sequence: TGTGCCAGCAGTGAAGTGGGACCCCGAGGGATGAACACTGAAGCTTTCTTT. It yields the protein CASSEVGPRGMNTEAFF.

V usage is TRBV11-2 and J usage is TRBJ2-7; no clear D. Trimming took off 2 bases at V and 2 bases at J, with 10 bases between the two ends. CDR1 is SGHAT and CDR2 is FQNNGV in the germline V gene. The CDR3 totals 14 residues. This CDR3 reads CASSLSFEAYEQYF. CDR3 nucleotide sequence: TGTGCCAGCAGCTTATCTTTTGAGGCCTACGAGCAGTACTTC. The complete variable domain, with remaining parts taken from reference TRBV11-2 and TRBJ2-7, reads EAGVAQSPRYKIIEKRQSVAFWCNPISGHATLYWYQQILGQGPKLLIQFQNNGVVDDSQLPKDRFSAERLKGVDSTLKIQPAKLEDSAVYLCASSLSFEAYEQYFGPGTRLTVT.

CDR3 protein: CASSQQESLAAQYF. The CDR3, as DNA: TGTGCCAGCAGTCAGCAGGAGTCCCTGGCGGCGCAGTACTTC. The chain employs TRBV6-6 and TRBJ2-7; unclear D gene. Germline V CDR1 and CDR2: MNHNY, SVGAGI (reference sequence). The CDR3 has 14 residues. V was trimmed by 5 bases and J by 9 bases, leaving 20 bases between them.

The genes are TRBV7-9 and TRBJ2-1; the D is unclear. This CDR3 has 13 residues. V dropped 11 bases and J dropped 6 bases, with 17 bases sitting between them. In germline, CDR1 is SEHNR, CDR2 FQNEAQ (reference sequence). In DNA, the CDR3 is TGTGCCGACCGGGTAATTTTGGGCAATGAGCAGTTCTTC. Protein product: CADRVILGNEQFF.

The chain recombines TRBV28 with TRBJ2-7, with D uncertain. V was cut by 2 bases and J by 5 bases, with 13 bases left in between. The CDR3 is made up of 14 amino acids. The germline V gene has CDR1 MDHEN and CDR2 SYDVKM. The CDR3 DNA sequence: TGTGCCAGCAGTTTAGATCAAACTTACAACGAGCAGTACTTC. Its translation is CASSLDQTYNEQYF.

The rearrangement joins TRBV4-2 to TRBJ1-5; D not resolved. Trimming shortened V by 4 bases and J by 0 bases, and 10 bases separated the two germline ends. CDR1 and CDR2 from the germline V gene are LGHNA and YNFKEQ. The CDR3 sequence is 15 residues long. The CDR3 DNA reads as TGTGCCAGCAGCCCGAGCCGATATAGCAATCAGCCCCAGCATTTT. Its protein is CASSPSRYSNQPQHF.

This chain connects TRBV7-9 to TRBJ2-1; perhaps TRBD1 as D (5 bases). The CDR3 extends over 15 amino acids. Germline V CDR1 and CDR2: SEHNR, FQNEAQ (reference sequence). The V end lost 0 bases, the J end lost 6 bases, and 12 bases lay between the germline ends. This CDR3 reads CASSLAQGGFNEQFF. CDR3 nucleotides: TGTGCCAGCAGCTTAGCCCAGGGTGGGTTCAATGAGCAGTTCTTC.

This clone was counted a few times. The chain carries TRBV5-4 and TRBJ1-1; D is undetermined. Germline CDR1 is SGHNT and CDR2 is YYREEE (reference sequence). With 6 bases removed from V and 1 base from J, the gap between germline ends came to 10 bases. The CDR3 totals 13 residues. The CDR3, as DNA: TGTGCCAGCACCCTTGCAGGGAACACTGAAGCTTTCTTT. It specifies CASTLAGNTEAFF. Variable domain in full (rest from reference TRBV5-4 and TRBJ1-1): ETGVTQSPTHLIKTRGQQVTLRCSSQSGHNTVSWYQQALGQGPQFIFQYYREEENGRGNFPPRFSGLQFPNYSSELNVNALELDDSALYLCASTLAGNTEAFFGQGTRLTVV.

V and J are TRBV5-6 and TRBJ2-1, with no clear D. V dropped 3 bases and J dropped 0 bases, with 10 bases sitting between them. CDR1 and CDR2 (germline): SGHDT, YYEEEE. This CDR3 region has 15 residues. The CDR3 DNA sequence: TGTGCCAGCAGCTCGTCGACCAGCTCCTACAATGAGCAGTTCTTC. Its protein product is CASSSSTSSYNEQFF.

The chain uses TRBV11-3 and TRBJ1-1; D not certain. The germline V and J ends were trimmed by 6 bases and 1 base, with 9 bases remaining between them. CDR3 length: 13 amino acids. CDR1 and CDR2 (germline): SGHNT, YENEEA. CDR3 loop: CASSITRNTEAFF. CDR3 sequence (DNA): TGTGCCAGCAGTATAACACGGAACACTGAAGCTTTCTTT. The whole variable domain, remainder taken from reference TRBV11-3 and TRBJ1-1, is EAGVVQSPRYKIIEKKQPVAFWCNPISGHNTLYWYLQNLGQGPELLIRYENEEAVDDSQLPKDRFSAERLKGVDSTLKIQPAELGDSAVYLCASSITRNTEAFFGQGTRLTVV.